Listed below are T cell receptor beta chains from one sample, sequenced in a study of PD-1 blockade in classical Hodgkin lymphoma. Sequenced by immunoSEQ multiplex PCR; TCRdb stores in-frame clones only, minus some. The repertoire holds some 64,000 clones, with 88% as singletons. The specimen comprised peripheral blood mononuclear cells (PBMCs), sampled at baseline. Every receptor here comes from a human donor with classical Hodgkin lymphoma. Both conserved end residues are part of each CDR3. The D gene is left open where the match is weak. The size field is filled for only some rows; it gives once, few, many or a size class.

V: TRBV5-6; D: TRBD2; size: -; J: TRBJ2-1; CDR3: CASSLFLAGGYNEQFF; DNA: TGTGCCAGCAGCTTGTTCCTAGCGGGGGGCTACAATGAGCAGTTCTTC
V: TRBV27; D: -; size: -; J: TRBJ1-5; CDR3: CASREVGQPQHF; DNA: TGTGCCAGCAGGGAGGTTGGGCAGCCCCAGCATTTT
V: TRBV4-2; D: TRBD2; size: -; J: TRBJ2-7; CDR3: CASAPTSGGPSSYEQYF; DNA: TGTGCCAGCGCCCCGACTAGCGGGGGCCCAAGCTCCTACGAGCAGTACTTC
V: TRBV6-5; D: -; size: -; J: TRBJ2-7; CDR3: CASSYSGQGPYEQYF; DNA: TGTGCCAGCAGTTACTCGGGGCAGGGCCCCTACGAGCAGTACTTC
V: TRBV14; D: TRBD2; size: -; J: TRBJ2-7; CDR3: CASSQGRGGSYEQYF; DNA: TGTGCCAGCAGCCAAGGTCGGGGGGGTTCCTACGAGCAGTACTTC
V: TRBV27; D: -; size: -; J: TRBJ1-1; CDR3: CASSLGQGFTEAFF; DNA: TGTGCCAGCAGTTTAGGTCAGGGTTTCACTGAAGCTTTCTTT
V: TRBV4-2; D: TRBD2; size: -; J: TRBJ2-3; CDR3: CASSRGLAGDTQYF; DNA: TGTGCCAGCAGCCGGGGACTAGCGGGCGATACGCAGTATTTT
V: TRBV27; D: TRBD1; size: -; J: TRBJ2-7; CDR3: CASSLQGAHYEQYF; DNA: TGTGCCAGCAGCTTACAGGGGGCTCACTACGAGCAGTACTTC
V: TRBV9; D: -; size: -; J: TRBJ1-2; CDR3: CASSVGGRSYGYTF; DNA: TGTGCCAGCAGCGTAGGAGGAAGGTCGTATGGCTACACCTTC
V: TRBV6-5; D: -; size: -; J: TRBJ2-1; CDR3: CASSQGSYNEQFF; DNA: TGTGCCAGCAGTCAGGGTTCCTACAATGAGCAGTTCTTC
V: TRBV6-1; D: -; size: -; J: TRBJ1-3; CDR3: CASLAQLSSGNTIYF; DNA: TGTGCCAGCCTTGCGCAGCTCAGCTCTGGAAACACCATATATTTT
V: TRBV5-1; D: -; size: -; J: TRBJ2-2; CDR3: CASSLRHTNTGELFF; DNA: TGCGCCAGCAGCTTGCGACATACGAACACCGGGGAGCTGTTTTTT
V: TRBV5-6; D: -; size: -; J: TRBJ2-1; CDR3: CASSLLGGSYNEQFF; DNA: TGTGCCAGCAGCTTGTTAGGGGGCTCCTACAATGAGCAGTTCTTC
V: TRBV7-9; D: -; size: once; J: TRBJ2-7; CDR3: CASSSLTTDRSYEQYF; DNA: TGTGCCAGCAGCTCTTTAACTACGGACCGCTCCTACGAGCAGTACTTC
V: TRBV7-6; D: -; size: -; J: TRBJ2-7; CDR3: CASSLDREQYF; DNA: TGTGCCAGCAGCTTAGACCGCGAGCAGTACTTC
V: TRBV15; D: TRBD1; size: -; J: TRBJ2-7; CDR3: CATSRDYSGTGVYEQYF; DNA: TGTGCCACCAGCAGAGACTATTCCGGGACAGGGGTATACGAGCAGTACTTC
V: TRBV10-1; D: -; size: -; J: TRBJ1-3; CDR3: CASSSPDRTGNTIYF; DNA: TGCGCCAGCAGTTCACCCGACAGGACTGGAAACACCATATATTTT
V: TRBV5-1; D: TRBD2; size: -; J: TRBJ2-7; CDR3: CASSLASGGYEQYF; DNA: TGCGCCAGCAGCTTGGCTAGCGGGGGTTACGAGCAGTACTTC
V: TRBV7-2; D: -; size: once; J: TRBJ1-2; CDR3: CASRRPGRKDYGYTF; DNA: TGTGCCAGCAGACGTCCAGGGAGGAAGGACTATGGCTACACCTTC
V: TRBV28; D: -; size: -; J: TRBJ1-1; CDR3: CASSLSGVGTEAFF; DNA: TGTGCCAGCAGTTTATCAGGGGTTGGCACTGAAGCTTTCTTT
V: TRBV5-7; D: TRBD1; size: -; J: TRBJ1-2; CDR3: CASSPTGYGYTF; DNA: TGTGCCAGCAGCCCGACAGGGTATGGCTACACCTTC
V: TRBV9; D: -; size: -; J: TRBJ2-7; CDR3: CASSPLGDHPYEQYF; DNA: TGTGCCAGCAGCCCGTTAGGGGACCACCCCTACGAGCAGTACTTC
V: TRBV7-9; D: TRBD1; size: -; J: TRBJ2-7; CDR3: CASSSLRGQKVYEQYF; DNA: TGTGCCAGCAGCTCATTAAGGGGACAGAAAGTCTACGAGCAGTACTTC
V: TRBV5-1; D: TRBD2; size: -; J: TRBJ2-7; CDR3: CASSLAGANYEQYF; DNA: TGCGCCAGCAGCCTAGCGGGGGCGAATTACGAGCAGTACTTC
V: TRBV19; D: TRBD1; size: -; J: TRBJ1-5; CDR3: CASSMGAGGGSGQPQHF; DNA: TGTGCCAGTAGTATGGGCGCAGGGGGCGGTAGCGGCCAGCCCCAGCATTTT
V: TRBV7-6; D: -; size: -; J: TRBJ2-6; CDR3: CASSLEYSGANVLTF; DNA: TGTGCCAGCAGCTTAGAGTACTCTGGGGCCAACGTCCTGACTTTC
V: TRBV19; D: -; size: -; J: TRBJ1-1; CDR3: CASSPLEQGTTEAFF; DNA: TGTGCCAGTTCTCCGTTGGAGCAGGGAACCACTGAAGCTTTCTTT
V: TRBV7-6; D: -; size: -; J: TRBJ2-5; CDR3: CASSSTLSWETQYF; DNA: TGTGCCAGCAGCTCAACCCTAAGTTGGGAGACCCAGTACTTC
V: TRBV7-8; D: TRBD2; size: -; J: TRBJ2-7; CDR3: CASSLEASGGRYEQYF; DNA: TGTGCCAGCAGCTTAGAGGCTAGCGGGGGCAGGTACGAGCAGTACTTC
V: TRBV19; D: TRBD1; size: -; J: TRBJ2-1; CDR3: CARETGDNEQFF; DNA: TGTGCCAGGGAGACAGGGGACAATGAGCAGTTCTTC
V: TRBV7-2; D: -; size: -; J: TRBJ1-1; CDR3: CASSLDHRVNTEAFF; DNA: TGTGCCAGCAGCTTGGACCACAGGGTTAACACTGAAGCTTTCTTT
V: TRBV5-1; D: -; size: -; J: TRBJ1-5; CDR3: CASSFGGYSNQPQHF; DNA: TGCGCCAGCAGCTTCGGTGGGTATAGCAATCAGCCCCAGCATTTT